This T cell receptor beta chain is from a study of T cell clonotyping in hematopoietic cell transplantation. Findings of the study overall: No sorting was done, leaving CD4 and CD8 contributions mixed.

From germline, CDR1 is DFQATT and CDR2 SNEGSKA (reference sequence). Deletions cut 5 bases from V and 6 bases from J, with 8 bases between. The CDR3 covers 11 residues. With regard to this clone: Its antigen is still unknown.

Libraries were prepared by immunoSEQ multiplex PCR; TCRdb keeps only in-frame clonotypes and omits some of them. This sample has 10,000 to 11,000 clones, with about 51% found just once. This sample comprised peripheral blood mononuclear cells, obtained 100 days after allogeneic stem cell transplant. This chain links TRBV20-1 with TRBJ1-5, with a weak D call TRBD1 (5 bases). The TCR was taken from a female patient aged 50 to 60 who had an allogeneic stem cell transplant from an unrelated donor, so the T cells may come from the graft donor. Some clones in this sample may be carry-over from other donors' samples. CDR3 nucleotide sequence: TGCAGTGCTGGGGGAGCTCAGCCCCAGCATTTT. Encoded protein: CSAGGAQPQHF.